This T cell receptor beta chain was identified during a study of shared clonotypes between healthy human individuals. Assay: immunoSEQ multiplex PCR; the TCRdb copy retains only in-frame clones and omits some. The sample carries under 1,100,000 clones, 65% to 80% recorded once. Overall study results and limits: An expected dependence of interdonor clonotype sharing on sequencing depth was noted. Sharing across several donors was seen in 4% to 6.5% of naive CD4 clonotypes. What limited the represented genetic and exposure-history diversity was the small number of donors.

Germline lookup yields CDR1 MNHNS and CDR2 SASEGT. The CDR3 has 17 amino acids. Turning to this clone: Its antigen is as yet unknown. At one end, the junction sequence differs from germline, possibly due to a read error.

The receptor's source is a man aged 18 to 35 in good health. The rearrangement joins TRBV6-1 to TRBJ2-1; D may be TRBD2 (6 bases). Specimen: memory CD4+ T cells sorted from blood. Subset meaning: CD45RA-negative fraction. The CDR3 bases are TGTGCCAGCACTGAAGAGGGGACGGGAGATCCGAACAATGAGCAGTTCTTC. Translation gives CASTEEGTGDPNNEQFF.